This T cell receptor beta chain was captured in a study of tumor-infiltrating lymphocytes in localized non-small cell lung cancer. CDR3 length equals 13 residues. Germline V lookup: CDR1 LNHDA, CDR2 SQIVND (reference sequence). The trim removed 3 bases at V and 5 bases at J, leaving 1 base unmatched. TCRdb keeps only in-frame clones here, not all; method: immunoSEQ multiplex PCR. This table has around 10,000 clones, approximately 60% appearing once. This clonotype originated in a human donor with non-small cell lung cancer. The chain links TRBV19 to TRBJ1-1; 9 bases map to TRBD1. Sequencing used uninvolved lung tissue not adjacent to the tumor. Written as DNA, the CDR3 is TGTGCCAGTAGTATCGACAGGGGGACTGAAGCTTTCTTT. Encoded protein: CASSIDRGTEAFF.